The 13 T cell receptor beta chains reported below all come from one sample, sequenced in a study of Tregs in tolerant kidney transplant recipients (dated by TCRdb to between 2017 and 2020). Transplants used related donors with nonmyeloablative bone marrow transplantation; mixed chimerism was transient in the human trials. Preparation of the library involved the immunoSEQ multiplex PCR assay. Not all clones reach the TCRdb copy of this immuneACCESS table, which keeps in-frame sequences only. Checked studies attribute under half of the gap to unresolved V genes and leave the rest unexplained. Within this sample are tens of thousands of clones, with approximately 91% of them counted one time only. Nearly 15% of the sample is taken by the ten largest. The sequences come from CD8+ T cells from blood (PBMCs), collected 24 months after the transplant. Every receptor here comes from a human patient who received a combined kidney and bone marrow transplant. Post transplant, some T cells may arise from the graft donor.

This sequence joins TRBV12-5 and TRBJ2-2, with a possible D match to TRBD2 (5 bases). V gave up 0 bases and J gave up 4 bases, with 9 bases separating them. The CDR3 contains 15 residues. Germline V gene lookup returns CDR1 LGHNT and CDR2 FRNRAP. CDR3 in DNA: TGTGCTAGTGGTTTGGTCGGAGGAGTCACCGGGGAGCTGTTTTTT. Translating it yields CASGLVGGVTGELFF. Full variable domain (outside the CDR3, taken from reference TRBV12-5 and TRBJ2-2): DARVTQTPRHKVTEMGQEVTMRCQPILGHNTVFWYRQTMMQGLELLAYFRNRAPLDDSGMPKDRFSAEMPDATLATLKIQPSEPRDSAVYFCASGLVGGVTGELFFGEGSRLTVL.

The chain couples TRBV6-5 to TRBJ1-1; the D is unclear. Germline assignment: CDR1 MNHEY and CDR2 SVGAGI. The CDR3 spans 14 residues. V dropped 0 bases and J dropped 3 bases, with 8 bases sitting between them. CDR3 protein: CASSYSSGYTEAFF. As DNA, the CDR3 is TGTGCCAGCAGTTACTCGAGTGGTTACACTGAAGCTTTCTTT.

The chain carries TRBV9 and TRBJ2-7, with 8 bases matching TRBD2. Trimming cost V 1 base and J 5 bases; bases outside gene matches: 8. CDR3 size: 15 residues. Germline loops: CDR1 SGDLS, CDR2 YYNGEE. The CDR3 is CASSVSGSMVDEQYF. The CDR3 DNA reads as TGTGCCAGCAGCGTAAGCGGGAGTATGGTTGACGAGCAGTACTTC.

This rearrangement joins TRBV19 to TRBJ2-3; 9 bases line up with TRBD2. CDR3 length: 14 residues. The V segment lost 4 bases and the J segment 6 bases; nucleotides outside the gene matches: 5. CDR1 is LNHDA and CDR2 is SQIVND in the germline V gene (reference sequence). CDR3 residues: CASSRREGLDTQYF. The CDR3 DNA reads as TGTGCCAGTAGTAGGCGGGAGGGGCTGGATACGCAGTATTTT.

V usage is TRBV19 and J usage is TRBJ2-7; 8 positions match TRBD1. V dropped 8 bases and J dropped 2; count of bases not matched to a gene: 8. Germline CDR1 reads LNHDA; CDR2 reads SQIVND (reference sequence). This CDR3 region has 14 residues. CDR3 in DNA: TGTGCCAGTGGTGCCGGACAGGGAACCTACGAGCAGTACTTC. It specifies CASGAGQGTYEQYF.

The chain is built from TRBV6-1 and TRBJ1-4, with D unresolved. Germline values: CDR1 MNHNS, CDR2 SASEGT. V gave up 6 bases and J gave up 0 bases, with 11 bases separating them. The CDR3 loop spans 15 amino acids. The CDR3 protein is CASSVYRATNEKLFF. The CDR3 DNA follows: TGTGCCAGCAGCGTTTACAGAGCAACTAATGAAAAACTGTTTTTT.

The chain employs TRBV9 and TRBJ2-1; TRBD2 matches 8 bases. There are 15 residues in the CDR3. Germline V gives CDR1 SGDLS, CDR2 YYNGEE. With V trimmed by 3 bases and J by 3 bases, 5 bases remained unmatched. The CDR3 spells CASSDDSGGYNEQFF. The CDR3 DNA reads as TGTGCCAGCAGCGACGACAGCGGGGGCTACAATGAGCAGTTCTTC.

The chain employs TRBV28 and TRBJ1-5, with a tentative D call TRBD1 (5 bases). The CDR3 is 14 residues long. V gave up 8 bases and J gave up 0 bases, with 11 bases separating them. Germline CDR1 reads MDHEN; CDR2 reads SYDVKM. The CDR3 reads CASHQGYSNQPQHF. As DNA, the CDR3 is TGTGCCAGCCATCAGGGTTATAGCAATCAGCCCCAGCATTTT.

This chain uses TRBV10-2 with TRBJ2-7; TRBD2 is a possible D gene (5 bases). CDR1 and CDR2 from the germline V gene are WSHSY and SAAADI. Trimming removed 0 bases at V and 4 bases at J, with 10 bases between. The CDR3 is 14 amino acids. CDR3 loop: CASSESTREYEQYF. CDR3 DNA sequence: TGCGCCAGCAGTGAGTCCACTAGGGAATACGAGCAGTACTTC.

The sample holds one count of this clone. The chain is built from TRBV15 and TRBJ2-6; 8 bases map to TRBD1. The CDR3 runs 18 residues. Trimming removed 5 bases from V and 2 bases from J; junction bases left unmatched: 11. In germline, CDR1 is LNHNV, CDR2 YYDKDF (reference sequence). The CDR3 coding sequence is TGTGCCACCAGCTCGCCAGGGCAGGGGGCGGCTGGGGCCAACGTCCTGACTTTC. Amino acids: CATSSPGQGAAGANVLTF. Variable domain in full (rest from reference TRBV15 and TRBJ2-6): DAMVIQNPRYQVTQFGKPVTLSCSQTLNHNVMYWYQQKSSQAPKLLFHYYDKDFNNEADTPDNFQSRRPNTSFCFLDIRSPGLGDTAMYLCATSSPGQGAAGANVLTFGAGSRLTVL.

The chain joins TRBV4-1 to TRBJ1-2, with D unresolved. V lost 0 bases to trimming and J lost 5 bases, with 16 bases between them. Per germline, CDR1 MGHRA and CDR2 YSYEKL. This CDR3 spans 16 amino acids. The CDR3 sequence is CASSQDARRTDYGYTF. CDR3 sequence (DNA): TGCGCCAGCAGCCAAGATGCCAGGAGGACCGATTATGGCTACACCTTC.

V and J are TRBV27 and TRBJ2-1, with TRBD2 matching over 9 bases. Germline V gene sequence: CDR1 MNHEY, CDR2 SMNVEV (reference sequence). The V and J ends lost 0 bases and 9 bases, in that order; junction bases with no gene match: 9. This CDR3 is 16 amino acids long. The CDR3 DNA follows: TGTGCCAGCAGTTTATCGGGTAGCGGGAGCAAAAGTGAGCAGTTCTTC. This sequence encodes CASSLSGSGSKSEQFF.

The chain couples TRBV5-1 to TRBJ2-3, with 7 bases that match TRBD2. The V segment lost 7 bases and the J segment 6 bases; nucleotides outside the gene matches: 11. This CDR3 spans 14 amino acids. Germline V gene lookup returns CDR1 SGHRS and CDR2 YFSETQ. CDR3 sequence (DNA): TGCGCCAGCCTTCCTAGCGGTCCGCCCGATACGCAGTATTTT. This encodes CASLPSGPPDTQYF.